The 9 T cell receptor beta chains in this list originate from one sample, sequenced in a study of beta chain features in type 1 diabetes. Study findings and constraints: Type 1 diabetes patients showed a moderate but significant shortening of TCRB CDR3s in all four CD4+ subsets.

For these TCRs, the target antigens are not known. Isolated RNA was reverse transcribed in full, so expressed TCRB transcripts were sequenced. Some clones are missing from TCRdb's copy, which holds only in-frame ones; the method was immunoSEQ multiplex PCR. The sample includes some 280,000 clones, approximately 15% of them seen just once. The sample consisted of naive CD4+ T cells from blood. The receptors derive from a man aged 30 to 39 with type 1 diabetes.

This chain uses TRBV30 with TRBJ1-1; D is undetermined. V was clipped by 3 bases and J by 7 bases, with 12 bases between them. The CDR3 spans 12 residues. The germline gives CDR1 GTSNPN, CDR2 SVGIG (reference sequence). The CDR3 protein is CAWSQGGDEAFF. Here the CDR3 DNA reads TGTGCCTGGAGCCAAGGAGGAGATGAAGCTTTCTTT.

This clone was seen only a few times. V is TRBV7-9 and J is TRBJ2-3; D may be TRBD2 (5 bases). CDR1 and CDR2 (germline): SEHNR, FQNEAQ (reference sequence). V gave up 5 bases and J gave up 6 bases, with 15 bases separating them. The CDR3 has 14 amino acids. The CDR3 reads CASSTTGRSDTQYF. The CDR3 DNA reads TGTGCCAGCAGCACAACGGGAAGAAGTGATACGCAGTATTTT.

The chain couples TRBV30 to TRBJ2-4; maybe TRBD2 (5 bases). From germline, CDR1 is GTSNPN and CDR2 SVGIG (reference sequence). The CDR3 runs to 16 residues. The V gene lost 4 bases and the J gene lost 1 base, with 17 bases spanning the gap. CDR3 DNA sequence: TGTGCCTGGACAGTACGGGGTACGCGGGCCAAAAACATTCAGTACTTC. Translated: CAWTVRGTRAKNIQYF.

This clone was observed a handful of times. V usage is TRBV28 and J usage is TRBJ2-7; TRBD2 agrees at 12 bases. V shed 2 bases, J shed 5 bases, and the junction held 1 base outside the gene matches. The CDR3 has 14 residues. Looked up from germline, CDR1 is MDHEN and CDR2 is SYDVKM. The CDR3 sequence: CASSLRLAGDEQYF. The DNA of the CDR3 is TGTGCCAGCAGTTTACGACTAGCGGGAGACGAGCAGTACTTC.

V is TRBV10-3 and J is TRBJ2-7; TRBD1 might be the D (6 bases). The germline V and J ends were trimmed by 0 bases and 6 bases, with 12 bases remaining between them. Looked up from germline, CDR1 is ENHRY and CDR2 is SYGVKD. The length of the CDR3 is 14 residues. The CDR3 loop is CAISESYRETEQYF. As DNA, the CDR3 is TGTGCCATCAGTGAGTCCTACAGGGAAACCGAGCAGTACTTC.

This clone showed up just a few times. The chain carries TRBV29-1 and TRBJ1-1, with D tentatively TRBD1 (6 bases). This CDR3 spans 16 amino acids. Germline V gene sequence: CDR1 SQVTM, CDR2 ANQGSEA. V lost 4 bases and J lost 1, with 19 bases in between. The CDR3 nucleotides are TGCAGCGTTGGAATGGTCCAGGGGCTGGGGAACACTGAAGCTTTCTTT. Its translation is CSVGMVQGLGNTEAFF.

V gene TRBV27 combines with J gene TRBJ2-3, with 11 bases lining up with TRBD2. V dropped 7 bases and J dropped 8; count of bases not matched to a gene: 11. Germline-derived CDR1 and CDR2 are MNHEY and SMNVEV (reference sequence). The CDR3 covers 15 residues. The CDR3: CASTRLAGSEGTQYF. The CDR3 region has the DNA TGTGCCAGCACCAGACTAGCGGGGTCTGAGGGTACGCAGTATTTT.

This clone was seen only a few times. V and J are TRBV5-1 and TRBJ2-7, with TRBD1 as a possible D gene (5 bases). The germline CDR1 and CDR2 sequences are SGHRS and YFSETQ. Deletions cut 2 bases from V and 5 bases from J, with 14 bases between. The CDR3 contains 14 residues. The CDR3 loop reads CASSFEGVSHEQYF. CDR3 sequence (DNA): TGCGCCAGCAGCTTCGAAGGGGTTAGTCACGAGCAGTACTTC.

With regard to this clone: Different DNA sequences within this sample yield the same CDR3. The CDR3 here is CASSLRQGRYEQYF. Written as DNA, the CDR3 is TGTGCCAGCAGTTTGAGGCAAGGAAGATACGAGCAGTACTTC. The V call is TRBV28, the J call TRBJ2-7; the D is unclear. Trimming shortened V by 3 bases and J by 4 bases, and 13 bases separated the two germline ends. The CDR3 is 14 residues long. In germline, CDR1 is MDHEN, CDR2 SYDVKM.